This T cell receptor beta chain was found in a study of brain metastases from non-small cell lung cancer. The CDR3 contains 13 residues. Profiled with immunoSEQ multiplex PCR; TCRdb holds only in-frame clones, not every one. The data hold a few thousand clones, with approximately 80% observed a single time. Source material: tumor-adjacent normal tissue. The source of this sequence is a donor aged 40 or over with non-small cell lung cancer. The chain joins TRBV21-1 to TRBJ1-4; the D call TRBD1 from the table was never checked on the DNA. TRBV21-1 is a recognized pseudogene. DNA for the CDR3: TGTGCCAGGGAAGGGACAGGGGGCGAAAAACTGTTTTTT. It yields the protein CAREGTGGEKLFF.